This T cell receptor (beta chain) was retrieved from a study of CD8 T cells in ankylosing spondylitis. Concerning this clonotype: The antigen is undetermined.

Researchers built TCR beta libraries using quantitative 5'-RACE with molecular barcodes. TCRdb passed the 5' RACE reads through MiXCR, listing each CDR3 protein once. The data contain hundreds of thousands of distinct CDR3 sequences, approximately 26% of them singletons. Study results and limitations: A subset of motif variants has previously been described in the synovial fluid and blood of reactive arthritis. Disease-linked clones had a CD8+ phenotype and relatively low frequency in peripheral blood. Matched ankylosing spondylitis synovial fluid reportedly showed significant enrichment of disease-linked clones. Apparently characteristic of ankylosing spondylitis blood was a TCR beta motif (fewer than 10 highly homologous variants).

The CDR3 runs 13 residues. Germline loops: CDR1 SGHRS, CDR2 YFSETQ. V gave up 0 bases and J gave up 7 bases, with 8 bases separating them. The genes are TRBV5-1 and TRBJ2-1, with unresolved D. The specimen was blood, either unsorted or a sorted T cell fraction (not recorded which). The origin of this receptor is a male donor with ankylosing spondylitis. The DNA of the CDR3 is TGCGCCAGCAGCTTGGGGGTCGTAAATGAGCAGTTCTTC. Protein sequence: CASSLGVVNEQFF.